The 5 T cell receptor beta chains below all came from one sample that was sequenced in a study of blood T cells in healthy people across ages. Then a second PCR, running about 6 to 12 cycles, was carried out with a sample-barcoded 5' primer and a J-beta primer mix. TCRdb itself ran the 5' RACE reads through MiXCR, one entry per CDR3 protein. The sample contains around 710,000 distinct CDR3 sequences, roughly two fifths of which appear only once. The sample consisted of blood. The source of these receptors is a woman aged 55-70 years in good health.

This clonotype was counted at least ten times. The chain combines TRBV20-1 with TRBJ2-1; 11 nucleotides align to TRBD2. J lost 9 bases, V lost 8 bases, and 18 bases had no gene match. This CDR3 is built from 16 residues. Germline V gives CDR1 DFQATT, CDR2 SNEGSKA (reference sequence). The CDR3 DNA reads TGCAGTTCCCTAGTCGCTAGCGGGAGGATAAGCGGTGAGCAGTTCTTC. Translated: CSSLVASGRISGEQFF.

The V gene is TRBV29-1, the J gene TRBJ2-3; no reliable D call. The CDR3 is made up of 13 amino acids. Germline values: CDR1 SQVTM, CDR2 ANQGSEA. In DNA, the CDR3 is TGCGGCGCCCCTACACAAGGCACAGATACGCAGTATTTT. It specifies CGAPTQGTDTQYF.

V and J are TRBV20-1 and TRBJ2-3, with D uncertain. Trimming cost V 3 bases and J 9 bases, with 10 bases left between them. Per germline, CDR1 DFQATT and CDR2 SNEGSKA (reference sequence). The CDR3 length is 11 residues. In DNA form, the CDR3 reads TGCAGTGCTAGGTCAGAGGAAACGCAGTATTTT. Amino acid sequence: CSARSEETQYF.

As regards this clonotype: One end of the junction varies from germline; a read error may be responsible. This chain joins TRBV6-4 and TRBJ2-7; D remains ambiguous. From germline, CDR1 is MRHNA and CDR2 SNTAGT. This CDR3 has 19 amino acids. The chain's CDR3 is CASSNSSGVKGKINYEQYF. In nucleotides, the CDR3 is TGCGCCAGCAGTAACTCAAGTGGAGTAAAAGGGAAGATCAACTACGAGCAGTACTTC.

This clonotype was observed a handful of times. The V gene is TRBV11-1, the J gene TRBJ1-2; no clear D gene. Germline assignment: CDR1 SGHAT and CDR2 FQDESV (reference sequence). The CDR3 spans 14 residues. Trimming removed 3 bases at V and 4 bases at J, with 12 bases between. Written as DNA, the CDR3 is TGTGCCAGCAGCTTTAATTGGGAGTCCTATGGCTACACCTTC. Translating it yields CASSFNWESYGYTF. Looking up the rest from reference TRBV11-1 and TRBJ1-2 gives the full variable domain: EAEVAQSPRYKITEKSQAVAFWCDPISGHATLYWYRQILGQGPELLVQFQDESVVDDSQLPKDRFSAERLKGVDSTLKIQPAELGDSAMYLCASSFNWESYGYTFGSGTRLTVV.